The source of this T cell receptor (beta chain) is a study of T cells in Graves' hyperthyroidism and ophthalmopathy. Looking at the study overall: Peripheral blood was drawn at first diagnosis, prior to all treatment.

The TCR beta CDR3 regions underwent amplification using RNA transcripts as the source. First-round RT-PCR targeting the TCR CDR3 was performed with the HTBI primer set. TCRdb called the multiplex PCR reads again in MiXCR, with one record for every CDR3 protein. The table includes about 700,000 distinct CDR3 sequences, 14% detected once. The trim removed 5 bases at V and 8 bases at J, leaving 9 bases unmatched. This CDR3 spans 15 amino acids. Germline lookup yields CDR1 SGHNT and CDR2 YYREEE (reference sequence). Patients with uncontrolled infections, other autoimmune diseases, pregnancy or lactation were excluded.

Source material: blood. The chain has TRBV5-4 and TRBJ2-1, with 11 bases lining up with TRBD1. This TCR was recovered from a woman in her late teens or twenties with Graves' hyperthyroidism. As DNA, the CDR3 is TGTGCCAGCAGTCATACGGGACAGGGGGTCCATGAGCAGTTCTTC. Translated: CASSHTGQGVHEQFF. The full variable domain, completed using reference TRBV5-4 and TRBJ2-1, is ETGVTQSPTHLIKTRGQQVTLRCSSQSGHNTVSWYQQALGQGPQFIFQYYREEENGRGNFPPRFSGLQFPNYSSELNVNALELDDSALYLCASSHTGQGVHEQFFGPGTRLTVL.